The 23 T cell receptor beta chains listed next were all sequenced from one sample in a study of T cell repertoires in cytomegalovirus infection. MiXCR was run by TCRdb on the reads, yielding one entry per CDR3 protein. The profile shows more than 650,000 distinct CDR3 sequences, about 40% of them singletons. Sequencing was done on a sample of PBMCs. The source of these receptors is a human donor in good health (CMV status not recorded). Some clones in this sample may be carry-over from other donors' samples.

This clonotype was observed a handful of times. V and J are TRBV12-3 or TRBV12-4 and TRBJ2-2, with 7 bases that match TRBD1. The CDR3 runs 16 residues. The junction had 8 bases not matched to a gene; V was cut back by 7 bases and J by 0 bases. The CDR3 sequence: CASTPPGTANTGELFF. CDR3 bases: TGTGCCAGCACTCCTCCCGGGACAGCGAACACCGGGGAGCTGTTTTTT.

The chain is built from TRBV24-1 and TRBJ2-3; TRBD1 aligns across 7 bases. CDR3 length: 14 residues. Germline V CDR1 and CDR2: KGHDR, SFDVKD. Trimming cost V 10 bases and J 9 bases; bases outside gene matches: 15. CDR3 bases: TGTGCCACATCCCAGACCAGAGACAGGGCAACGCAGTATTTT. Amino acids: CATSQTRDRATQYF.

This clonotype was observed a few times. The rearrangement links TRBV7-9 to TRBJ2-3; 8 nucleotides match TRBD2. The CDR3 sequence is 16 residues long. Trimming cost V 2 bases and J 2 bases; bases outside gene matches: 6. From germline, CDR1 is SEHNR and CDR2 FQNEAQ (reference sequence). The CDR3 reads CASSLKAGGYTDTQYF. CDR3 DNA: TGTGCCAGCAGCTTAAAGGCGGGGGGATACACAGATACGCAGTATTTT.

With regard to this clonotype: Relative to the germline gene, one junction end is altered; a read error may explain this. CDR3 amino acids: CARSYAGGGSPLHF. CDR3 DNA: TGTGCCCGCAGTTATGCAGGTGGCGGGTCACCCCTCCACTTT. V and J are TRBV6-5 and TRBJ1-6, with unresolved D. This CDR3 comprises 14 residues. Germline CDR1 is MNHEY and CDR2 is SVGAGI.

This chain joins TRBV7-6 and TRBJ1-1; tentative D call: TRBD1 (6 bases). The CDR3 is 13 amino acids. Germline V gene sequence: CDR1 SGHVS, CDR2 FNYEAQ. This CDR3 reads CASARGLNTEAFF. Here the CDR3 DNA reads TGTGCTAGCGCTCGGGGGCTGAACACTGAAGCTTTCTTT.

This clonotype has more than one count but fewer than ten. The CDR3 DNA reads as TGCGCCAGCAGCTTGGCTACAGGCGCCGCCTACGAGCAGTACTTC. This sequence encodes CASSLATGAAYEQYF. The V and J genes are TRBV5-1 and TRBJ2-7; D might be TRBD1 (5 bases). Germline CDR1 is SGHRS and CDR2 is YFSETQ. The CDR3 covers 15 residues. V lost 0 bases and J 2 bases, leaving 12 bases between the germline ends.

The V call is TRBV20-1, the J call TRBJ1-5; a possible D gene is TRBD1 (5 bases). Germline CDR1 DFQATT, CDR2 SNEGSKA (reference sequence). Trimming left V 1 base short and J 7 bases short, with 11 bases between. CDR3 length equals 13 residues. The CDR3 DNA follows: TGCAGTGCTAGAGGACAGCCGGAGCAGCCCCAGCATTTT. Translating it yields CSARGQPEQPQHF.

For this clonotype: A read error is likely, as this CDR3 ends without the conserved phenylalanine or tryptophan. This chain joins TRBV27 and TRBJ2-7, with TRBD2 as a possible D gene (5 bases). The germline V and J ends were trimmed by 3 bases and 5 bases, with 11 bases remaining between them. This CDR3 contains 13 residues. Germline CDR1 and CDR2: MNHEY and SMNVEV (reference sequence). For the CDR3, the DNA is TGTGCCAGCAGTTTCGGCGGGCCCAACGAGCAGTACTTA. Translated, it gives CASSFGGPNEQYL.

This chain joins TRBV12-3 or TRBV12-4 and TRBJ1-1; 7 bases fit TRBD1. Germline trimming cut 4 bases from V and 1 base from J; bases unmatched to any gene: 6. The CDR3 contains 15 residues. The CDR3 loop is CASSSLAGGNTEAFF. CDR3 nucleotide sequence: TGTGCCAGCAGTTCTCTGGCAGGGGGGAACACTGAAGCTTTCTTT.

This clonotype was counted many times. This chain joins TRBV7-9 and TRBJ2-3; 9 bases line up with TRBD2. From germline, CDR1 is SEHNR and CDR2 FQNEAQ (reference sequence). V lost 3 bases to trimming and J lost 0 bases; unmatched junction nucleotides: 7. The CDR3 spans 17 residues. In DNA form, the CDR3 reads TGTGCCAGCAGCTTGGGACTAGCAAAAACTAGCACAGATACGCAGTATTTT. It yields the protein CASSLGLAKTSTDTQYF.

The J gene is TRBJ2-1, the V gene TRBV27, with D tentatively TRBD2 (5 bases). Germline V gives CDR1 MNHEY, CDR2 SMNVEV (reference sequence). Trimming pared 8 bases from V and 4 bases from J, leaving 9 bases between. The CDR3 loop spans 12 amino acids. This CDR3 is CASGSPYNEQFF. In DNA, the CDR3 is TGTGCCAGCGGGAGCCCTTACAATGAGCAGTTCTTC.

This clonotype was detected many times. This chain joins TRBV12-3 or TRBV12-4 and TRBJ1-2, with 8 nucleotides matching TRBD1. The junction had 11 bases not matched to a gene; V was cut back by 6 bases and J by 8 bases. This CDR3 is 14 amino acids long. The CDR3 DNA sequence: TGTGCCAGCAGGGGTCGGACAGGGAGGAAAGGCTACACCTTC. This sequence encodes CASRGRTGRKGYTF.

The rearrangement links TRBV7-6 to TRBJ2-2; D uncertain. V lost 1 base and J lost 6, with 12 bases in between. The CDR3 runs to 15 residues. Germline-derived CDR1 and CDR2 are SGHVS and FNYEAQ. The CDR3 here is CASSLGPASAGELFF. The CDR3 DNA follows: TGTGCCAGCAGCTTAGGACCGGCGAGCGCCGGGGAGCTGTTTTTT.

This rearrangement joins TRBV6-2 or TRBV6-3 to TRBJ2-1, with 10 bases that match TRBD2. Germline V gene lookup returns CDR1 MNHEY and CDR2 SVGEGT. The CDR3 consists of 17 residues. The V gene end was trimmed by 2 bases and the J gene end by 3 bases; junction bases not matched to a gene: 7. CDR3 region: CASSYNTLAGDYNEQFF. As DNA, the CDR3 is TGTGCCAGCAGTTACAACACCCTAGCGGGAGACTACAATGAGCAGTTCTTC.

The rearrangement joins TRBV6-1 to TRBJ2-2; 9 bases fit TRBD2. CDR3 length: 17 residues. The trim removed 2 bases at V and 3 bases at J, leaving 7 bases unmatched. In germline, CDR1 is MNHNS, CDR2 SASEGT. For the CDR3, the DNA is TGTGCCAGCAGTGAATGGTTAGCGGGAGAAGACACCGGGGAGCTGTTTTTT. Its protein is CASSEWLAGEDTGELFF.

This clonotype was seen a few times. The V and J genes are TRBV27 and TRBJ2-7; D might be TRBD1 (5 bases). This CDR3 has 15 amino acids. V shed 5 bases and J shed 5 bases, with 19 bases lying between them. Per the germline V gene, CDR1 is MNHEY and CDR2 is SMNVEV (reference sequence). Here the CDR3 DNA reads TGTGCCAGCAGTCCTGTCCCCCAGGGTAGCCACGAGCAGTACTTC. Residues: CASSPVPQGSHEQYF.

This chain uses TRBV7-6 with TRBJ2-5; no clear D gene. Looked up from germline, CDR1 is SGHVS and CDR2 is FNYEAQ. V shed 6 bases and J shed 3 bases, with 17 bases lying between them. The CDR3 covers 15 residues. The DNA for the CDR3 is TGTGCCAGCAGAGACACCTCCAACCGAGAAGAGACCCAGTACTTC. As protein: CASRDTSNREETQYF.

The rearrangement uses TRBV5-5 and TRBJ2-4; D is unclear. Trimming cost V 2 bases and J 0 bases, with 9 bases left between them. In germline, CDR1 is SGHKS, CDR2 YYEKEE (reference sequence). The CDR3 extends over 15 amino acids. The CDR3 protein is CASSFSEPAKNIQYF. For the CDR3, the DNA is TGTGCCAGCAGCTTTAGTGAACCAGCCAAAAACATTCAGTACTTC.

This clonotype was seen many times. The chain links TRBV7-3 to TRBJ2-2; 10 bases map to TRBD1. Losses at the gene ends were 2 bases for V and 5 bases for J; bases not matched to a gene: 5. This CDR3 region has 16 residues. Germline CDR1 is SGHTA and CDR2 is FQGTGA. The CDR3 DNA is TGTGCCAGCAGCTTACAGACAGGGGGCAAAACCGGGGAGCTGTTTTTT. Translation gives CASSLQTGGKTGELFF.

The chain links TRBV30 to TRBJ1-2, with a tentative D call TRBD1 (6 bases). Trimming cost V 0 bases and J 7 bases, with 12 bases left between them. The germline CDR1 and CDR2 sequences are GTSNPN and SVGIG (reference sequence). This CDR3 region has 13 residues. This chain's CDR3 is CAWSVQGRAGYTF. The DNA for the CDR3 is TGTGCCTGGAGTGTACAGGGCAGGGCTGGCTACACCTTC. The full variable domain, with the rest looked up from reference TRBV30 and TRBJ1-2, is SQTIHQWPATLVQPVGSPLSLECTVEGTSNPNLYWYRQAAGRGLQLLFYSVGIGQISSEVPQNLSASRPQDRQFILSSKKLLLSDSGFYLCAWSVQGRAGYTFGSGTRLTVV.

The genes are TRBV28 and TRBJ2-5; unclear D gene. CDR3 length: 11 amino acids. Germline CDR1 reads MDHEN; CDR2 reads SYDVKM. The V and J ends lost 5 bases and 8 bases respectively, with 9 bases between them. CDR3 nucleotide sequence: TGTGCCAGCAGTCGACTTAACACCCAGTACTTC. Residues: CASSRLNTQYF.

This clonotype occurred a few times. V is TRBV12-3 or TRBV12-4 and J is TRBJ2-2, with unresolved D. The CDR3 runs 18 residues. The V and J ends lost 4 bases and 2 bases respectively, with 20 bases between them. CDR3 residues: CASSSVGNRPPNTGELFF. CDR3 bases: TGTGCCAGCAGTTCTGTTGGGAATCGTCCCCCTAACACCGGGGAGCTGTTTTTT.

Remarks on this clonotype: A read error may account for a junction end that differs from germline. The CDR3 is CDSSQRRGSGAEQFF. DNA for the CDR3: TGTGACAGCAGCCAAAGACGAGGGAGTGGGGCAGAGCAGTTCTTC. The chain couples TRBV14 to TRBJ2-1; the D gene could be TRBD1 or TRBD2 (5 bases each). Germline-derived CDR1 and CDR2 are SGHDN and FVKESK. The CDR3 totals 15 residues.